This TCR beta chain was found in a study of cytomegalovirus exposure and HLA in healthy donors. Findings and caveats of the study: Certain sequence variants were highly shared and formed a cluster, and this cluster was likely a sequencing artifact.

Vbeta (60) and Jbeta (13) primers were used in the PCR. Assay used: immunoSEQ multiplex PCR; TCRdb lists only in-frame clones, some missing. In the table there are roughly 170,000 clones, under 85% of which are singletons. A single count supports this clone. Antigen: not known. The V segment lost 4 bases and the J segment 6 bases; nucleotides outside the gene matches: 9. The CDR3 has 16 amino acids. CDR1 and CDR2 (germline): SGHNT, YYREEE (reference sequence). The receptor's source is a man aged 18 to 29 in good health and CMV-seronegative. The sequencing sample was made of PBMCs. The rearrangement uses TRBV5-4 and TRBJ2-2; TRBD1 aligns across 10 bases. The CDR3 region is CASSQKGQGFPGELFF. The CDR3 DNA reads as TGTGCCAGCAGCCAGAAGGGACAGGGGTTTCCCGGGGAGCTGTTTTTT.